This TCR beta chain emerged from a study of blood T cell repertoires in COVID-19. As for the study in general: Acute and convalescent COVID-19 samples came from the United States, Italy and Spain.

Study processing details: Amplified reference gene primers provided the basis for estimating nucleated cell counts. Sequenced by immunoSEQ multiplex PCR; TCRdb stores in-frame clones only, minus some. V and J calls and clone size are as listed in that table; D and trimming were resolved from the DNA. In the table there are 150,000 to 200,000 clones, around 86% of which are singletons. Germline lookup yields CDR1 SGHRS and CDR2 YFSETQ. The length of the CDR3 is 16 residues. Trimming at V came to 4 bases and at J to 3 bases, leaving 7 bases not matched to a gene. The sample consisted of peripheral blood. This TCR was recovered from an elderly woman in a cohort sampled during active or convalescent COVID-19. The genes are TRBV5-1 and TRBJ1-6; 7 bases are a match to TRBD1. The CDR3 protein is CASSHGDSLYNSPLHF. CDR3 bases: TGCGCCAGCAGCCACGGGGACAGCCTCTATAATTCACCCCTCCACTTT. Combining the CDR3 with reference TRBV5-1 and TRBJ1-6 gives the whole variable domain KAGVTQTPRYLIKTRGQQVTLSCSPISGHRSVSWYQQTPGQGLQFLFEYFSETQRNKGNFPGRFSGRQFSNSRSEMNVSTLELGDSALYLCASSHGDSLYNSPLHFGNGTRLTVT.